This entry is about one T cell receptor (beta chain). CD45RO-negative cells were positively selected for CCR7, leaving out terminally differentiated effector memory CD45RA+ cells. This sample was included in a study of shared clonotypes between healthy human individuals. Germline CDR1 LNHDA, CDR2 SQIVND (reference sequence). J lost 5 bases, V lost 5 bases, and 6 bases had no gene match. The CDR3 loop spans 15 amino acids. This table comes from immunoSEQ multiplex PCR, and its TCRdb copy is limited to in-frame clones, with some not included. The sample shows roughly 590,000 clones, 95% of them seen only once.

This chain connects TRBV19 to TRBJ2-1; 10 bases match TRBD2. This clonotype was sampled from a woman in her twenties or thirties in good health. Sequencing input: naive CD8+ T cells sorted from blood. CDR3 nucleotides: TGTGCCAGTAGTCTGACTAGCGGGCCCCACAATGAGCAGTTCTTC. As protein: CASSLTSGPHNEQFF.